These 19 T cell receptor beta chains share one sample of origin, sequenced in a study of T cell repertoires in cytomegalovirus infection. Antigens of these TCRs are unknown. TCRdb processed the reads anew with MiXCR; each CDR3 protein has one entry. The repertoire includes some 590,000 distinct CDR3 sequences, 40% of them detected once, and 48% sits in the top ten. The sample in question was cultured PBMCs, obtained from culture after CMV antigen stimulation. The receptors derive from a human donor in good health (CMV status not recorded). Some clones in this sample may be carry-over from other donors' samples.

Only a few counts were recorded for this clonotype. The chain is built from TRBV7-2 and TRBJ2-1; TRBD2 agrees at 15 bases. This CDR3 is built from 14 residues. The J segment lost 8 bases and the V segment lost 4 bases, leaving 0 bases of the junction unmatched. Germline V CDR1 and CDR2: SGHTA, FQGNSA. The CDR3 region is CASSWTSGRDEQFF. The CDR3 DNA is TGTGCCAGCAGCTGGACTAGCGGGAGGGATGAGCAGTTCTTC.

This clonotype was observed a handful of times. V gene TRBV6-2 or TRBV6-3 combines with J gene TRBJ2-4, with 9 bases aligning to TRBD2. Germline values: CDR1 MNHEY, CDR2 SVGEGT. The junction had 20 bases not matched to a gene; V was cut back by 6 bases and J by 8 bases. The CDR3 spans 18 residues. This CDR3 is CASRHQLAGVVIRDIQYF. The CDR3 DNA reads TGTGCCAGCAGGCACCAATTAGCGGGAGTAGTGATACGGGACATTCAGTACTTC.

The sample holds many counts of this clonotype. The V and J genes are TRBV7-8 and TRBJ1-2, with D perhaps matching TRBD1 (5 bases). CDR3 length: 15 amino acids. Trimming removed 1 base at V and 8 bases at J, with 17 bases between. Germline V CDR1 and CDR2: SGHVS, FQNEAQ. In nucleotides, the CDR3 is TGTGCCAGCAGCTTAGACTTTGGGACTCCAGGAGGCTACACCTTC. It translates to CASSLDFGTPGGYTF.

The V and J genes are TRBV27 and TRBJ2-4, with a tentative D call TRBD2 (5 bases). Per the germline V gene, CDR1 is MNHEY and CDR2 is SMNVEV (reference sequence). This CDR3 comprises 12 residues. Trimming took 9 bases from V and 3 from J, leaving 9 bases between them. CDR3 loop: CASWGDKNIQYF. CDR3 DNA sequence: TGTGCCAGTTGGGGAGACAAAAACATTCAGTACTTC.

This clonotype was seen more than once but under ten times. The genes are TRBV7-2 and TRBJ2-4, with 9 bases that match TRBD2. This CDR3 has 15 residues. The trim removed 5 bases at V and 5 bases at J, leaving 7 bases unmatched. CDR1 SGHTA and CDR2 FQGNSA come from the germline V gene. The chain's CDR3 is CASSMGLAPENIQYF. The CDR3 nucleotides are TGTGCCAGCAGCATGGGACTAGCACCCGAAAACATTCAGTACTTC.

The table lists this clonotype with a few counts. The chain couples TRBV6-1 to TRBJ1-1, with TRBD1 as a possible D gene (6 bases). Trimming stripped 6 bases from V and 6 bases from J, with 23 bases between. The V gene's germline CDR1 is MNHNS and CDR2 SASEGT. The CDR3 has 16 amino acids. The CDR3 nucleotides are TGTGCCAGCAGCCTGGAGGGCGGGGGGCTTGGAGCTGAAGCTTTCTTT. Translated: CASSLEGGGLGAEAFF.

The chain couples TRBV14 to TRBJ1-2; D is ambiguous. V was shortened by 2 bases and J by 3 bases, with 7 bases between the two germline ends. This CDR3 is 13 amino acids long. The V gene's germline CDR1 is SGHDN and CDR2 FVKESK. The CDR3 sequence: CASSQFRDYGYTF. The CDR3 coding sequence is TGTGCCAGCAGCCAATTCCGGGACTATGGCTACACCTTC.

V usage is TRBV14 and J usage is TRBJ2-3; the D call may be TRBD1 or TRBD2 (6 bases each). With 4 bases removed from V and 2 bases from J, the gap between germline ends came to 13 bases. CDR3 length: 15 amino acids. Per germline, CDR1 SGHDN and CDR2 FVKESK. The DNA of the CDR3 is TGTGCCAGCAGCCGCTCGGGGGCAATCACAGATACGCAGTATTTT. Its translation is CASSRSGAITDTQYF.

The V and J genes are TRBV20-1 and TRBJ2-5, with D possibly being TRBD2 (7 bases). CDR1 is DFQATT, CDR2 SNEGSKA, per germline (reference sequence). V was pared by 6 bases and J by 1 base, with 12 bases between. This CDR3 comprises 13 residues. CDR3 coding DNA: TGCAGTGCCCTGGGGGGGGCCCAAGAGACCCAGTACTTC. It codes for CSALGGAQETQYF.

The chain joins TRBV7-6 to TRBJ2-5; TRBD1 aligns across 10 bases. The CDR3 contains 16 residues. Germline CDR1 is SGHVS and CDR2 is FNYEAQ. Trimming removed 8 bases from V and 3 bases from J; junction bases left unmatched: 12. CDR3 in amino acids: CASSIGQGGIEETQYF. CDR3 bases: TGTGCCAGCTCGATAGGACAGGGGGGGATTGAAGAGACCCAGTACTTC.

The chain links TRBV10-3 to TRBJ1-2; the match to TRBD1 covers 9 bases. CDR3 length: 15 residues. The junction had 2 bases not matched to a gene; V was cut back by 3 bases and J by 0 bases. Germline lookup yields CDR1 ENHRY and CDR2 SYGVKD. The CDR3 nucleotides are TGTGCCATCAGTGACCGGGACAGGGCTAACTATGGCTACACCTTC. This translates into CAISDRDRANYGYTF.

This clonotype was seen ten or more times. The chain is built from TRBV11-2 and TRBJ2-2; 7 nucleotides align to TRBD2. Germline V gene data show CDR1 as SGHAT and CDR2 as FQNNGV. The CDR3 runs to 15 residues. J gave up 1 base and V 4 bases, and 3 bases lay outside the gene matches. The CDR3 spells CASSSERENTGELFF. The CDR3 nucleotides are TGTGCCAGCAGCTCCGAGCGGGAGAACACCGGGGAGCTGTTTTTT.

The chain joins TRBV20-1 to TRBJ2-3; no firm D call. Deletions cut 5 bases from V and 3 bases from J, with 9 bases between. The CDR3 length is 12 residues. From germline, CDR1 is DFQATT and CDR2 SNEGSKA (reference sequence). CDR3 loop: CSAPLGTDTQYF. The CDR3 DNA sequence: TGCAGTGCTCCTTTGGGGACAGATACGCAGTATTTT.

The chain joins TRBV6-2 or TRBV6-3 to TRBJ2-2, with 8 nucleotides matching TRBD1. This CDR3 is 14 amino acids long. The V segment lost 6 bases and the J segment 7 bases; nucleotides outside the gene matches: 7. The germline V gene encodes CDR1 MNHEY and CDR2 SVGEGT. CDR3 sequence (DNA): TGTGCCAGCAGGAAGACAGGGGTTGTCGGGGAGCTGTTTTTT. Translating gives CASRKTGVVGELFF.

This clonotype showed up just a few times. The chain combines TRBV7-2 with TRBJ1-5, with D unresolved. The CDR3 spans 14 residues. Germline CDR1 reads SGHTA; CDR2 reads FQGNSA. Trimming removed 0 bases at V and 6 bases at J, with 9 bases between. The CDR3 sequence is CASSLAPRVQPQHF. The CDR3 DNA reads TGTGCCAGCAGCTTAGCGCCAAGGGTTCAGCCCCAGCATTTT.

The rearrangement uses TRBV27 and TRBJ2-7; 7 bases are shared with TRBD2. The CDR3 sequence is 13 residues long. Germline CDR1 and CDR2: MNHEY and SMNVEV (reference sequence). V was clipped by 3 bases and J by 6 bases; unmatched bases: 5. In DNA, the CDR3 is TGTGCCAGCAGTTTTTCGGGGGGACCCGAGCAGTACTTC. Its protein product is CASSFSGGPEQYF.

This rearrangement joins TRBV20-1 to TRBJ1-5; 9 bases are shared with TRBD1. Trimming cost V 2 bases and J 6 bases; bases outside gene matches: 8. This CDR3 comprises 15 residues. CDR1 is DFQATT and CDR2 is SNEGSKA in the germline V gene (reference sequence). Written as DNA, the CDR3 is TGCAGTGCTAGACCGACAGGGGGGCGTACTCAGCCCCAGCATTTT. Translation: CSARPTGGRTQPQHF.

The V gene is TRBV20-1, the J gene TRBJ2-3, with a possible D match to TRBD2 (8 bases). V lost 3 bases, J lost 0 bases, and 19 bases lay in between. Germline V gene lookup returns CDR1 DFQATT and CDR2 SNEGSKA (reference sequence). The CDR3 has 17 residues. CDR3 sequence reads: CSARGRGASGSTDTQYF. CDR3 DNA: TGCAGTGCTAGGGGCAGGGGGGCTAGCGGGAGCACAGATACGCAGTATTTT.

The chain employs TRBV6-1 and TRBJ1-2; D unclear. This CDR3 region has 13 residues. Between the trimmed V and J ends, which lost 8 bases and 6 bases, there was a span of 16 bases. Germline CDR1 is MNHNS and CDR2 is SASEGT. As DNA, the CDR3 is TGTGCCAGCCCGGGGATCCAACGAGATGGCTACACCTTC. This gives the protein CASPGIQRDGYTF.